Reported below is one T cell receptor (beta chain). What this receptor recognizes is not known. No much larger clonotype is one base removed from it; base qualities were not supplied. V gives up 2 bases and J gives up 0 bases, and the segment between their germline ends measures 26 bases. Spanning cysteine to phenylalanine, the CDR3 consists of 20 amino acids. Only the CDR3 part of the read is kept: 60 bases, read in frame from the first base. CDR1 and CDR2 were assigned from the germline V gene (reference sequence) as LGHDT and YNNKEL. The time point label corresponds to: baseline before first vaccination. The vaccinee samples were drawn from two UK trials, COV001 and COV002, one of which was a single-blind randomized controlled phase 2/3 trial testing AZD1222 (ChAdOx1 nCoV-19) in healthy adults. For TCRbeta chain sequencing, PBMC samples were collected from trial participants at day 0 and at day 28 after the second dose.

The CDR3 regions of human TCRbeta chains were analyzed by immunosequencing. In the original analysis: Repertoire TCRs were matched against a reference library of SARS-CoV-2-specific TCRs generated with the MIRA antigen-specificity platform. Breadth was defined as the fraction of unique TCRs that were SARS-CoV-2-associated, and depth was defined as the fraction of total T cells that were SARS-CoV-2-associated. Using the MIRA data, every spike-specific TCR was mapped to the spike region that the TCR reacted to and assigned to either a CD4 or a CD8 class. Log10-transformed breadth and depth values were compared by one-way ANOVA with Sidak's multiple comparisons tests. This immuneACCESS table, as held by TCRdb, lists in-frame sequences with V and J called but not all clones. Of the missing ones, under half trace to an unresolved V gene in checked studies; the others have no known cause. The V and J calls and the clone size are those of that table, but D and trimming were determined from the DNA. This sample comprises about 100,000 clones, roughly 90% of them detected only once. Approximately 16% of the sample rests with the top ten.

The data were taken from a study of T cell responses to AZD1222 COVID-19 vaccine (dated by TCRdb to about 2021). Background on the whole study: AZD1222 recipients given second doses at about 4 weeks or at about 12 weeks were pooled, since spike-specific TCR depth and breadth were not found to differ between the two schedules. Enrollment into the trials was organized by age into subgroups of 18-55, 56-69 and 70-plus years, and those subgroups contained approximately 150, 30 and 60 TCR-sequenced participants, respectively. A total of roughly 240 trial participants underwent TCR sequencing, of whom some 210 received two doses of AZD1222 and around 25 received two doses of the MenACWY control vaccine. What the authors observed across the whole study: Participants were mostly white British and included more females than males, and it was suggested by the authors that clonal diversity may have been underestimated. Only six AZD1222 recipients were SARS-CoV-2 seropositive at baseline, limiting conclusions about previously exposed vaccinees. Reportedly, close to half of the unique spike-specific TCRs recognized epitopes lying outside the regions that are mutated in the B.1.351 and B.1.1.7 variants. After two AZD1222 doses, spike-specific TCR breadth and depth were significantly higher than at day 0 and than in MenACWY recipients. The 56-69-year group was small, and its depth increase did not reach significance, likely because of low power. CD4 TCRs associated with the vaccine covered the entire spike protein, and the dominant responses were in regions 160-218 and 743-854. Because no samples from the day 14 peak response were available, repertoires could be characterized only after the peak T cell response.

This TCR was recovered from an adult in good health. This specimen was peripheral blood, taken on day 0 of AZD1222 vaccination. The sequence is built from TRBV3-1 (or the pseudogene TRBV3-2) and TRBJ2-7; perhaps TRBD1 is the D gene, with 6 bases matching. The DNA sequence is given as TGTGCCAGCAGCCAACGAGTCGCCCCGAGGGGGACACGGACCTCCTACGAGCAGTACTTC. It encodes CASSQRVAPRGTRTSYEQYF.